This T cell receptor (beta chain) was sequenced for a study of blood T cells in healthy people across ages (dated by TCRdb to the mid-2010s). Broadly, across the study: In model experiments, template switching captured about one uniquely barcoded TCR beta cDNA molecule for every two T cells. Using deep sequencing normalized with unique cDNA molecular identifiers, the study measured how TCR beta repertoire diversity changes with age. Four age groups were formed from the donors: young (average approximately 15 years), middle-aged (approximately 39), aged (roughly 56) and long-lived (more than 75). To avoid experimental bias, donors of different ages were distributed randomly across sequencing lanes. Using the same blood draw, the study looked at two additional independent replicas of 1 million unique cDNA reads for two donors, one aged 18 to 29 and the other aged 80 or older. The paper's findings and limits, for the study overall: As age increased, observed TCR beta diversity per million T cells dropped in a roughly linear way, and a significant reduction was already evident by age approximately 40. Donor CMV infection status was unknown, potentially confounding age-related changes in expanded clonotypes. Estimates of total diversity based on one million sequenced T cells were considered lower bounds and underestimates. The percentage of naive T cells measured by flow cytometry correlated strongly with observed TCR beta diversity. Compared with the aged group, more naive CD4+ T cells, fewer expanded clones and increased TCR diversity were shown by the long-lived group, suggesting age selection. Because profiling used bulk unsorted PBMCs, naive and antigen-experienced compartments could not be compared conclusively.

This clonotype has a count of ten or more. It has no known antigen specificity. No much larger clonotype is one base removed from it; base qualities were not supplied. The donors were about 40 Caucasian individuals from Russia, aged roughly 6 to 100 years, who were systemically healthy. Ten milliliters of peripheral blood were drawn from each donor into EDTA-treated Vacutainer tubes. Ficoll-Paque density-gradient centrifugation was used to isolate PBMCs, with at least 6 million per sample. Trizol reagent was used to extract total RNA from PBMCs, with at least 6 micrograms per sample. Naive CD45RAhigh/CD27high T cell percentages were measured by flow cytometry on a PBMC aliquot from every donor. V ends up 6 bases short and J 3 bases short, with an unmatched junction base count of 4. From the cysteine through the phenylalanine, the CDR3 covers 15 amino acids. Here the CDR3 DNA is all that survives: 45 bases in frame from base 1.

Library preparation employed 5' RACE. Sequencing was carried out with an Illumina HiSeq 2500. A second PCR of about 6 to 11 cycles was run with a J-beta primer mix and a sample-barcoded 5' primer. Each TCR beta cDNA molecule received a unique molecular identifier from a template-switch 5' adaptor carrying 12 random nucleotides. At least 2.5 million CDR3-containing paired-end reads were obtained from each sample. First-strand cDNA synthesis was performed from all RNA using the Mint cDNA synthesis kit, with priming by a TRBC-specific oligonucleotide. Following uracil-DNA glycosylase treatment, all cDNA underwent a first 18-cycle PCR with the universal primers M1SS and BC2_uni_R. Turning to the authors' computational methods: Each sample was normalized by randomly selecting 1 million high-quality reads, each carrying a distinct molecular identifier. Reads sharing molecular identifiers were discarded rather than binned into consensus sequences. MiTCR, set to a Q25 quality threshold and the strictest error-elimination algorithm, was used for CDR3 identification, clonotype clustering and error correction. Lower-bound total TCR beta diversity was estimated with a nonparametric unseen species model using Euler transformation. The raw public reads went through TCRdb reprocessing: fastp at Q25, MiXCR clone calling, in-frame beta chains kept. Each entry is one CDR3 protein sequence, shown with its most common DNA and genes. For this entry, the V and J calls and clone size follow TCRdb and not the study's own pipeline. This sample lists around 870,000 distinct CDR3 sequences; 25% to 35% were detected once. The ten largest clonotypes hold about 18% of the sample.

The sequence was collected from a woman at least 80 years old in good health. The chain is assembled from TRBV12-3 or TRBV12-4 and TRBJ2-3, with 12 junctional bases fitting TRBD2. Source material: blood. The DNA reads as follows: TGTGCCAGCAGCCTAGCGGGGGGGCGAACAGATACGCAGTATTTT. The encoded protein is CASSLAGGRTDTQYF.